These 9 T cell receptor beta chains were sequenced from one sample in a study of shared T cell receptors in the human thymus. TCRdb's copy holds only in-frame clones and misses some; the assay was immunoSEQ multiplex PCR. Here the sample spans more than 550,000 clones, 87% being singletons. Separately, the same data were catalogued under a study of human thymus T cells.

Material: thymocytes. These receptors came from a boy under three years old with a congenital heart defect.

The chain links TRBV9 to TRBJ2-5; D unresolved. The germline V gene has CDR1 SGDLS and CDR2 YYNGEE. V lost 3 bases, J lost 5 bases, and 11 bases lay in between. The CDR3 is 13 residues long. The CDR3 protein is CASSERLRETQYF. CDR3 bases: TGTGCCAGCAGCGAACGCCTTCGGGAGACCCAGTACTTC.

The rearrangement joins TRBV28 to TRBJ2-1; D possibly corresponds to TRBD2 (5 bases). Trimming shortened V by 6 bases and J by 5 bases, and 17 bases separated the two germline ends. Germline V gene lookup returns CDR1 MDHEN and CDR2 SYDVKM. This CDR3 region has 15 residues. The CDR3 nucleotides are TGTGCCAGCAGCCACGCTAGCTTCGACAACAATGAGCAGTTCTTC. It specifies CASSHASFDNNEQFF.

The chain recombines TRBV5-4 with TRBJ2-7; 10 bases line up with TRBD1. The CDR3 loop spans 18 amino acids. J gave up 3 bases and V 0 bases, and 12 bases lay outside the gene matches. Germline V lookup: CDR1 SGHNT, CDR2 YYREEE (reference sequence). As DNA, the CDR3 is TGTGCCAGCAGCTTGGATCGGGAGCTCGGACAGGGGGACTACGAGCAGTACTTC. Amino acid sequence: CASSLDRELGQGDYEQYF.

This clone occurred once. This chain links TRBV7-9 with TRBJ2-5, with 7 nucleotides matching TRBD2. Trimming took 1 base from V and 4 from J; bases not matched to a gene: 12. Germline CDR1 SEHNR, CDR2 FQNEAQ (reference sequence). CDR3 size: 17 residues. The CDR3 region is CASSLDWDYTRGETQYF. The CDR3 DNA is TGTGCCAGCAGCTTAGATTGGGACTATACAAGGGGAGAGACCCAGTACTTC.

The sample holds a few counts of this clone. This chain's CDR3 is CASSLGAEQPQHF. CDR3 nucleotide sequence: TGTGCCAGCAGCTTAGGCGCGGAGCAGCCCCAGCATTTT. The chain has TRBV7-2 and TRBJ1-5; the D is unclear. Trimming cost V 1 base and J 7 bases, with 8 bases left between them. The CDR3 covers 13 residues. The germline CDR1 and CDR2 sequences are SGHTA and FQGNSA.

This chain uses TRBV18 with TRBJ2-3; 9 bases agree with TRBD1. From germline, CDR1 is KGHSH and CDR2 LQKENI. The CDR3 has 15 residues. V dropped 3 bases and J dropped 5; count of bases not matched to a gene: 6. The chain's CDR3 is CASSPPHRGLDTQYF. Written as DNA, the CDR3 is TGTGCCAGCTCACCCCCCCACAGGGGGCTAGATACGCAGTATTTT. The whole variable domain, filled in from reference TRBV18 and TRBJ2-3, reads NAGVMQNPRHLVRRRGQEARLRCSPMKGHSHVYWYRQLPEEGLKFMVYLQKENIIDESGMPKERFSAEFPKEGPSILRIQQVVRGDSAAYFCASSPPHRGLDTQYFGPGTRLTVL.

DNA for the CDR3: TGTGCCAGCAGCTTGCGTCTCCGGTACCCGGGCGAGCAGTACTTC. Translating gives CASSLRLRYPGEQYF. V and J are TRBV7-2 and TRBJ2-7; no definite D call. CDR1 is SGHTA, CDR2 FQGNSA, per germline. V was shortened by 3 bases and J by 6 bases, with 18 bases between the two germline ends. The CDR3 consists of 15 residues.

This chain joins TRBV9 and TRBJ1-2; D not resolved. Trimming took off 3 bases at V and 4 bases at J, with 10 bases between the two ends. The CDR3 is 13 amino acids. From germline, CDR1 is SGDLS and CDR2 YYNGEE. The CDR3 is CASSESTVYGYTF. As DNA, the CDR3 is TGTGCCAGCAGCGAATCAACAGTCTATGGCTACACCTTC.

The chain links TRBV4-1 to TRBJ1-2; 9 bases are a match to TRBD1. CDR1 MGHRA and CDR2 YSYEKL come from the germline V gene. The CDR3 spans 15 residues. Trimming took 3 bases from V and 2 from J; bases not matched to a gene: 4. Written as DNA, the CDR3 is TGCGCCAGCAGCCATACCGGACAGGGGAACTATGGCTACACCTTC. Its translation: CASSHTGQGNYGYTF.